This TCR beta chain derives from a study of shared clonotypes between healthy human individuals. The CDR3 spans 15 residues. Germline CDR1 reads MDHEN; CDR2 reads SYDVKM. Trimming took off 4 bases at V and 7 bases at J, with 20 bases between the two ends. Only in-frame clones appear in the TCRdb table, and some are missing; sequencing was by immunoSEQ multiplex PCR. Here the sample spans more than 400,000 clones, 90% to 97% being singletons. The chain joins TRBV28 to TRBJ2-7, with TRBD1 as a possible D gene (6 bases). This clonotype originated in a woman in her twenties or thirties in good health. The sequenced sample consisted of naive CD4+ T cells sorted from blood. Subset in this sample: CD45RA+ positively selected. The CDR3 nucleotides read TGTGCCAGCAGTTCGCCCGCCGAGGGGGTCGAGGAGCAGTACTTC. This translates into CASSSPAEGVEEQYF.